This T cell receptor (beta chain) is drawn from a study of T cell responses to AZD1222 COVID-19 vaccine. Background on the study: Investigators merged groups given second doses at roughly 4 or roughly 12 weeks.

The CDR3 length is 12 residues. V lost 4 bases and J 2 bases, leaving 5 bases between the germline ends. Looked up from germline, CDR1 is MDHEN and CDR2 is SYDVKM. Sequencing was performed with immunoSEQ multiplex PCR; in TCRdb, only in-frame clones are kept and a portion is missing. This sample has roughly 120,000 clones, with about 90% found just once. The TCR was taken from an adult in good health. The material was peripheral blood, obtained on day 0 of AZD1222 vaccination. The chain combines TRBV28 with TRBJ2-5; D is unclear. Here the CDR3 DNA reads TGTGCCAGCAGTTGGCAGCAAGAGACCCAGTACTTC. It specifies CASSWQQETQYF.